This T cell receptor beta chain was sequenced for a study of neurological immune-mediated disorders. Overall study results and limits: None of the CDR3 amino acid sequences in expanded clones turned up in more than one subject, which points to private repertoires in all groups. The multiple sclerosis repertoire cluster had no clinical or MRI feature associated with it. According to phylogenetic grouping, one related-CDR3 cluster, a possible signature, contained the repertoires of 18 of 34 multiple sclerosis patients.

This clonotype has a count of ten or more. What it binds is unknown. The cDNA was synthesized by means of template-switch 5'RACE, which was carried out with 10-nucleotide random UMIs. TCRdb independently ran MiXCR on the 5' RACE reads; one entry per CDR3 protein. The table includes 80,000 to 85,000 distinct CDR3 sequences, 2.5% to 3% detected once. CDR1 MDHEN and CDR2 SYDVKM come from the germline V gene. The germline V and J ends were trimmed by 3 bases and 10 bases, with 12 bases remaining between them. The CDR3 totals 12 residues. The V gene is TRBV28, the J gene TRBJ1-2; D is undetermined. The clonotype comes from a woman between 25 and 40 years old with multiple sclerosis. The sample comprised PBMCs. CDR3 nucleotide sequence: TGTGCCAGCAGTTTTTCAGAGGGTGACTACACCTTC. The encoded protein is CASSFSEGDYTF.